This TCR beta chain derives from a study of blood T cell repertoires in COVID-19. Study at large: COVID-19 samples collected from the United States, Italy and Spain covered acute and convalescent phases. The analysed material was cDNA or gDNA that came from T cells, B-cell-depleted T cells, or PBMCs.

This clone appeared once. Original data processing: Reference gene primer amplification gave estimated nucleated cell counts. Data came from immunoSEQ multiplex PCR; TCRdb stores just in-frame clones and leaves some out. The V and J calls and clone size come from that table; D and trimming were worked out from the DNA. The sample carries roughly 110,000 clones, about 90% recorded once. This CDR3 contains 13 residues. Germline V CDR1 and CDR2: SGHDT, YYEEEE. V was trimmed by 4 bases and J by 0 bases, leaving 5 bases between them. The chain links TRBV5-6 to TRBJ1-3; D gene ambiguous. Sample: peripheral blood. The origin of this receptor is a woman in her forties or fifties with acute or convalescent COVID-19. The CDR3 loop reads CASSDTSGNTIYF. The CDR3 DNA is TGTGCCAGCAGCGACACCTCTGGAAACACCATATATTTT.